This record looks at one T cell receptor (beta chain) sequence and its context. Antigen specificity is unknown. With V trimmed by 6 bases and J by 5 bases, 6 bases remained unmatched. Germline assignment: CDR1 LNHDA and CDR2 SQIVND (reference sequence). The CDR3 has 14 amino acids. This specimen belongs to a study of shared clonotypes between healthy human individuals. Study in general: CD4 naive and memory got three plates each, CD8 naive two, CD8 memory one. The study's findings and limits: Between a few donors, naive CD4 clonotypes were shared at a level of about 5%. Compared with clonotypes that all four donors shared, non-shared clonotypes had lower generation probabilities. Investigators expected sequencing depth to affect clonotype sharing among donors.

CD45RO-negative cells were positively selected for CCR7, leaving out terminally differentiated effector memory CD45RA+ cells. Data came from immunoSEQ multiplex PCR; TCRdb stores just in-frame clones and leaves some out. The sample holds roughly 2 million clones; roughly 94% are singletons and the top ten take 0.9% to 1.4%. What was sequenced was naive CD8+ T cells sorted from blood. The receptor comes from a man in his late teens or twenties in good health. The rearrangement joins TRBV19 to TRBJ2-2, with TRBD2 matching 7 bases. Here the CDR3 DNA reads TGTGCCAGTAGCCTAGCGGCGCAAACCGGGGAGCTGTTTTTT. It specifies CASSLAAQTGELFF.